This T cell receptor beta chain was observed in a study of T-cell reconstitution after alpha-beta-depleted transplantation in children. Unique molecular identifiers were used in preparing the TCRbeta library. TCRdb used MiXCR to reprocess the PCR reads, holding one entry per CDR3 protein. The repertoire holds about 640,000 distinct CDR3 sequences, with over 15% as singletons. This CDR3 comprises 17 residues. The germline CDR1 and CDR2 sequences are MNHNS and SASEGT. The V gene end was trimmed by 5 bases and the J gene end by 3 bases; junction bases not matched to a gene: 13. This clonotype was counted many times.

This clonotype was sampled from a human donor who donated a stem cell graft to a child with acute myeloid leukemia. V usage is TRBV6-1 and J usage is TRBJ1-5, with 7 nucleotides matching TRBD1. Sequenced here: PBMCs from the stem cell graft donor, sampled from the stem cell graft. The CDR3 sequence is CASSSSNRGSLNQPQHF. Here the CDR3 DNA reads TGTGCCAGCAGTAGTTCGAACAGGGGATCCCTCAATCAGCCCCAGCATTTT.